This is a list of T cell receptor beta chains from one sample in a study of early T cells in non-severe SARS-CoV-2 infection. TCRdb re-derived calls from the 5' RACE reads in MiXCR, one entry per CDR3 protein. The sample includes tens of thousands of distinct CDR3 sequences, just under 15% seen only once; the top ten take less than 7%. The sequenced sample was whole blood. These TCRs come from an adult who was a healthcare worker with PCR-confirmed SARS-CoV-2 infection or an uninfected control (not recorded which). Each CDR3 is given with its conserved first and last residue. Fields, in order: V gene, CDR3 protein.

TRBV7-2	CASSSQGAPGANVLTF
TRBV7-9	CASKLLSGVSYNEQFF
TRBV6-2/TRBV6-3	CATTPRQTGELFF
TRBV12-3/TRBV12-4	CASSFRVPYEQYF
TRBV28	CASSTGAPQRGELFF
TRBV11-2	CASSQGQHQETQYF
TRBV15	CATSTYNEQFF
TRBV20-1	CSAGGTSDLAKNIQYF
TRBV4-2	CASSQGTGGSDTQYF
TRBV20-1	CSASLLAGLYNEQFF
TRBV20-1	CSAALAGLTDTQYF
TRBV28	CASSYFREAFF
TRBV13	CASSLKVAVSYEQYF
TRBV4-2	CASSQVLGLNTEAFF
TRBV12-5	CASAPGQAYNEQFF
TRBV6-5	CASSSFWMGVEAFF
TRBV25-1	CASSQGQQPQHF
TRBV20-1	CSARARQGAPLHF
TRBV2	CASRPESREQYF
TRBV28	CASTRRGRGEYEQYF
TRBV2	CASTPSGRDYLLKEYIQYF
TRBV12-3/TRBV12-4	CASSDWSYEQYF
TRBV9	CASSAGGTGELFF
TRBV29-1	CSAREGYEQYF
TRBV5-1	CASSSRQYNTEAFF
TRBV20-1	CSLRREPRETQYF
TRBV5-1	CASSTEVTVSTDTQYF
TRBV4-1	CASSPQPRPEYGYTF
TRBV6-6	CASSFRGDNEQFF
TRBV11-2	CASSLVYHALRTYEQYF
TRBV12-3/TRBV12-4	CASSPNYYEQYF